These 30 T cell receptor beta chains were sequenced from one sample in a study of CD8 T cells in Susac syndrome. After extraction with the RNeasy kit, roughly 0.5 to 1 ug of the RNA was reverse transcribed using random hexamers. TCRdb redid the calling of the immunoSEQ multiplex PCR reads with MiXCR, one entry per CDR3 protein. The table shows over 350,000 distinct CDR3 sequences, with roughly 85% occurring only once. The sequencing input was CD8+ T cells from PBMCs. The receptors stem from a human donor with multiple sclerosis.

V is TRBV6-4 and J is TRBJ2-1, with TRBD1 identical over 8 bases. Germline assignment: CDR1 MRHNA and CDR2 SNTAGT. Unmatched junction bases numbered 10, after V lost 4 bases and J lost 8 bases. The CDR3 contains 15 residues. In nucleotides, the CDR3 is TGTGCCAGCAGTGTAGGGGACAGGTCTAGCTATGAGCAGTTCTTC. Protein product: CASSVGDRSSYEQFF.

The chain couples TRBV27 to TRBJ2-1, with a possible D match to TRBD1 (5 bases). The CDR3 is 13 residues long. Trimming removed 6 bases at V and 8 bases at J, with 14 bases between. CDR1 is MNHEY and CDR2 is SMNVEV in the germline V gene (reference sequence). CDR3 bases: TGTGCCAGCAGATCCTACGACAGCGATGAGCAGTTCTTC. Protein sequence: CASRSYDSDEQFF.

CDR3 coding DNA: TGTGCCAGCAGTTTTGAGGGGGCGACGCAGTATTTT. Translated: CASSFEGATQYF. The chain joins TRBV27 to TRBJ2-3; 7 bases map to TRBD1. The CDR3 is 12 residues long. Per germline, CDR1 MNHEY and CDR2 SMNVEV (reference sequence). J was trimmed by 9 bases and V by 3 bases; bases with no gene match: 3.

This chain connects TRBV7-9 to TRBJ2-1; no clear D. The CDR3 is 15 residues long. V was trimmed by 4 bases and J by 3 bases, leaving 13 bases between them. CDR1 is SEHNR, CDR2 FQNEAQ, per germline (reference sequence). The CDR3 loop reads CASSSVEQVYNEQFF. The CDR3 DNA is TGTGCCAGCAGCTCCGTAGAGCAGGTCTACAATGAGCAGTTCTTC.

The rearrangement links TRBV6-5 to TRBJ2-2, with D perhaps matching TRBD1 (8 bases). Trimming shortened V by 0 bases and J by 1 base, and 21 bases separated the two germline ends. Germline CDR1 reads MNHEY; CDR2 reads SVGAGI. The CDR3 consists of 20 residues. CDR3 sequence reads: CASSYSAGGGRVWNTGELFF. The CDR3 DNA reads TGTGCCAGCAGTTACTCAGCAGGGGGCGGGAGAGTTTGGAACACCGGGGAGCTGTTTTTT.

V usage is TRBV19 and J usage is TRBJ1-2; no firm D call. The CDR3 has 14 residues. V lost 10 bases and J lost 8, with 23 bases in between. Looked up from germline, CDR1 is LNHDA and CDR2 is SQIVND (reference sequence). The CDR3 loop reads CANTPRWRHSGYTF. CDR3 nucleotide sequence: TGTGCCAACACACCTCGTTGGAGACACAGCGGCTACACCTTC.

The count of this clonotype is one. The chain uses TRBV7-2 and TRBJ1-6, with TRBD1 matching over 8 bases. CDR1 SGHTA and CDR2 FQGNSA come from the germline V gene. The CDR3 totals 17 residues. Trimming took 2 bases from V and 8 from J; bases not matched to a gene: 11. The CDR3 DNA reads as TGTGCCAGCAGCTTAATCGACAGGGGTTCATTTGATTCACCCCTCCACTTT. This codes for CASSLIDRGSFDSPLHF.

V gene TRBV12-3 or TRBV12-4 combines with J gene TRBJ1-1; D unclear. V was cut by 6 bases and J by 8 bases, with 19 bases left in between. The CDR3 spans 14 residues. The CDR3 reads CASSRMGRIVEAFF. DNA for the CDR3: TGTGCCAGCAGCCGAATGGGTAGAATTGTGGAAGCTTTCTTT.

The rearrangement joins TRBV19 to TRBJ2-7; possible D gene TRBD1, 6 bases. The CDR3 has 12 residues. Germline-derived CDR1 and CDR2 are LNHDA and SQIVND (reference sequence). The ends were cut back, 5 bases at V and 6 bases at J, with 11 bases in the middle. The CDR3 bases are TGTGCCAGTAGTCCGGACAGTTTCGAGCAGTACTTC. Its translation is CASSPDSFEQYF.

The genes are TRBV7-9 and TRBJ1-4; no definite D call. This CDR3 spans 15 amino acids. The V end lost 5 bases, the J end lost 0 bases, and 10 bases lay between the germline ends. Looked up from germline, CDR1 is SEHNR and CDR2 is FQNEAQ (reference sequence). The CDR3 spells CASSEEESTNEKLFF. Written as DNA, the CDR3 is TGTGCCAGCAGCGAAGAGGAATCAACTAATGAAAAACTGTTTTTT. Drawing the rest from reference TRBV7-9 and TRBJ1-4, the complete variable domain is DTGVSQNPRHKITKRGQNVTFRCDPISEHNRLYWYRQTLGQGPEFLTYFQNEAQLEKSRLLSDRFSAERPKGSFSTLEIQRTEQGDSAMYLCASSEEESTNEKLFFGSGTQLSVL.

As DNA, the CDR3 is TGTGCCAGCAGCCCGTCCTCTCCCTACCCAGATACGCAGTATTTT. Its translation is CASSPSSPYPDTQYF. This chain links TRBV7-9 with TRBJ2-3, with no clear D. V was clipped by 5 bases and J by 4 bases, with 16 bases between them. The germline gives CDR1 SEHNR, CDR2 FQNEAQ (reference sequence). There are 15 residues in the CDR3.

This clonotype was observed a few times. The chain has TRBV29-1 and TRBJ2-2; weak D call: TRBD2 (5 bases). The germline V gene has CDR1 SQVTM and CDR2 ANQGSEA. This CDR3 comprises 13 residues. The ends were cut back, 0 bases at V and 5 bases at J, with 7 bases in the middle. CDR3: CSVEEGATGELFF. For the CDR3, the DNA is TGCAGCGTTGAAGAGGGAGCAACCGGGGAGCTGTTTTTT.

The chain carries TRBV4-1 and TRBJ2-7; the D gene is possibly TRBD2 (7 bases). Germline V gene lookup returns CDR1 MGHRA and CDR2 YSYEKL. This CDR3 is 15 amino acids long. Deletions cut 4 bases from V and 2 bases from J, with 15 bases between. The CDR3 region has the DNA TGCGCCAGCAGCCCGTTGGGGGGGGGCCCCTACGAGCAGTACTTC. This encodes CASSPLGGGPYEQYF.

The chain recombines TRBV5-6 with TRBJ2-2; 7 bases align to TRBD1. The junction had 7 bases not matched to a gene; V was cut back by 4 bases and J by 1 base. There are 16 residues in the CDR3. Germline-derived CDR1 and CDR2 are SGHDT and YYEEEE. CDR3 amino acids: CASSGTGVLNTGELFF. The CDR3 coding sequence is TGTGCCAGCAGCGGAACAGGGGTCCTGAACACCGGGGAGCTGTTTTTT.

J is TRBJ2-1 and V is TRBV2; 9 bases fit TRBD2. Germline values: CDR1 SNHLY, CDR2 FYNNEI. The CDR3 is 17 amino acids. With 6 bases clipped from V and 4 bases from J, the junction kept 13 bases outside the gene matches. The CDR3 nucleotides are TGTGCCAGCAGCCGACTACCAGCGGGAGGAGGGTACAATGAGCAGTTCTTC. Translating gives CASSRLPAGGGYNEQFF.

The chain is built from TRBV10-3 and TRBJ2-1; no definite D call. Germline CDR1 ENHRY, CDR2 SYGVKD. The CDR3 sequence is 12 residues long. With 0 bases removed from V and 8 bases from J, the gap between germline ends came to 5 bases. CDR3: CAISESRYEQFF. In DNA, the CDR3 is TGTGCCATCAGTGAGTCCCGTTATGAGCAGTTCTTC.

The chain couples TRBV5-1 to TRBJ1-2; D gene ambiguous. The V end lost 0 bases, the J end lost 4 bases, and 10 bases lay between the germline ends. Germline assignment: CDR1 SGHRS and CDR2 YFSETQ. The length of the CDR3 is 14 residues. The CDR3 nucleotides read TGCGCCAGCAGCTTGGCCAAGTGGGGCTATGGCTACACCTTC. Translated, it gives CASSLAKWGYGYTF.

The DNA of the CDR3 is TGCGCCAGCAGCACGGGACTAGCGGGGGTACACCAAGAGACCCAGTACTTC. This encodes CASSTGLAGVHQETQYF. This sequence joins TRBV5-1 and TRBJ2-5, with 14 bases lining up with TRBD2. After removal of 4 bases from V and 0 bases from J, the junction contained 5 bases not matched to a gene. There are 17 residues in the CDR3. Looked up from germline, CDR1 is SGHRS and CDR2 is YFSETQ.

The rearrangement uses TRBV5-5 and TRBJ2-6; no definite D call. V shed 0 bases and J shed 4 bases, with 5 bases lying between them. This CDR3 region has 14 residues. The germline V gene has CDR1 SGHKS and CDR2 YYEKEE (reference sequence). The CDR3 nucleotides are TGTGCCAGCAGCTTGGGGTTAGGGGCCAACGTCCTGACTTTC. Translating gives CASSLGLGANVLTF. Looking up the rest from reference TRBV5-5 and TRBJ2-6 gives the full variable domain: DAGVTQSPTHLIKTRGQQVTLRCSPISGHKSVSWYQQVLGQGPQFIFQYYEKEERGRGNFPDRFSARQFPNYSSELNVNALLLGDSALYLCASSLGLGANVLTFGAGSRLTVL.

The sample holds a few counts of this clonotype. The CDR3 sequence: CASSYTPNTGELFF. CDR3 bases: TGTGCCAGCAGTTATACTCCGAACACCGGGGAGCTGTTTTTT. J is TRBJ2-2 and V is TRBV6-6, with unresolved D. Germline assignment: CDR1 MNHNY and CDR2 SVGAGI (reference sequence). Trimming removed 3 bases at V and 0 bases at J, with 5 bases between. The CDR3 extends over 14 amino acids.

This clonotype was found once. The chain recombines TRBV27 with TRBJ2-1; D may be TRBD1 or TRBD2 (5 bases each). The CDR3 contains 15 residues. V lost 2 bases and J 8 bases, leaving 16 bases between the germline ends. CDR1 and CDR2 (germline): MNHEY, SMNVEV (reference sequence). The CDR3, as DNA: TGTGCCAGCAGTTTAATCGGGGCGCGGTCCCATGAGCAGTTCTTC. Translated: CASSLIGARSHEQFF.

The V and J genes are TRBV11-2 and TRBJ1-2; 10 bases line up with TRBD1. J lost 8 bases, V lost 5 bases, and 11 bases had no gene match. CDR3 length: 15 residues. CDR1 and CDR2 from the germline V gene are SGHAT and FQNNGV. CDR3 residues: CASSELTGGAKGYTF. The CDR3 bases are TGTGCCAGCAGCGAATTGACAGGGGGCGCGAAGGGCTACACCTTC.

In this sample, this clonotype turned up a few times. The V and J genes are TRBV4-2 and TRBJ1-1; D ambiguous. The CDR3 runs to 13 residues. The V gene's germline CDR1 is LGHNA and CDR2 YNFKEQ. The V gene lost 4 bases and the J gene lost 2 bases, with 8 bases spanning the gap. CDR3: CASSLAYNTEAFF. Written as DNA, the CDR3 is TGTGCCAGCAGCCTCGCCTACAACACTGAAGCTTTCTTT.

This chain uses TRBV20-1 with TRBJ2-7; 8 positions match TRBD1. The trim removed 5 bases at V and 2 bases at J, leaving 8 bases unmatched. Germline V gene data show CDR1 as DFQATT and CDR2 as SNEGSKA (reference sequence). The CDR3 consists of 14 residues. The CDR3 DNA is TGCAGTGCTCAGGACAGGGAAAACACCTACGAGCAGTACTTC. This translates into CSAQDRENTYEQYF.

The chain employs TRBV5-4 and TRBJ2-7, with TRBD1 matching 11 bases. CDR3 length equals 16 residues. The ends lost 3 bases at V and 0 bases at J; junction bases unmatched: 5. Germline loops: CDR1 SGHNT, CDR2 YYREEE (reference sequence). CDR3 in DNA: TGTGCCAGCAGCTCGGGACAGGGGGTGTACTCCTACGAGCAGTACTTC. Residues: CASSSGQGVYSYEQYF. The variable domain in full, with the rest retrieved from reference TRBV5-4 and TRBJ2-7, is ETGVTQSPTHLIKTRGQQVTLRCSSQSGHNTVSWYQQALGQGPQFIFQYYREEENGRGNFPPRFSGLQFPNYSSELNVNALELDDSALYLCASSSGQGVYSYEQYFGPGTRLTVT.

The chain has TRBV6-6 and TRBJ1-1; D might be TRBD1 (5 bases). Germline V gene data show CDR1 as MNHNY and CDR2 as SVGAGI (reference sequence). CDR3 length: 14 residues. V lost 7 bases and J lost 5, with 17 bases in between. The CDR3 nucleotides are TGTGCCAGCACTCCCCGGGACTGGATGACTGAAGCTTTCTTT. Translated: CASTPRDWMTEAFF.

This clonotype was detected a few times. V gene TRBV25-1 combines with J gene TRBJ2-7, with D uncertain. This CDR3 has 11 residues. CDR1 MGHDK and CDR2 SYGVNS come from the germline V gene. V lost 3 bases, J lost 5 bases, and 5 bases lay in between. The DNA for the CDR3 is TGTGCCAGCAGTGATTTGGACGAGCAGTACTTC. Translating it yields CASSDLDEQYF.

The CDR3 nucleotides are TGTGCCAGCAGCGTTACCGGACAGGGGGGGACCGGGGAGCTGTTTTTT. Amino acids: CASSVTGQGGTGELFF. The rearrangement joins TRBV7-9 to TRBJ2-2; 10 nucleotides align to TRBD1. The CDR3 runs to 16 residues. Germline CDR1 reads SEHNR; CDR2 reads FQNEAQ (reference sequence). The V segment lost 5 bases and the J segment 5 bases; nucleotides outside the gene matches: 8.

The chain couples TRBV12-5 to TRBJ2-7, with D maybe TRBD1 (6 bases). The V gene's germline CDR1 is LGHNT and CDR2 FRNRAP. The CDR3 extends over 14 amino acids. V lost 2 bases to trimming and J lost 5 bases, with 13 bases between them. The DNA of the CDR3 is TGTGCTAGTGGTTTGATCCAGGGGAGCGACGAGCAGTACTTC. This sequence encodes CASGLIQGSDEQYF.

In its sample, this clonotype was seen once. The J gene is TRBJ2-6, the V gene TRBV30; weak D call: TRBD2 (7 bases). The V and J ends lost 4 bases and 0 bases respectively, with 22 bases between them. Germline assignment: CDR1 GTSNPN and CDR2 SVGIG (reference sequence). The CDR3 is made up of 19 amino acids. The CDR3 sequence is CAWTHWEGHENSGANVLTF. Written as DNA, the CDR3 is TGTGCCTGGACCCACTGGGAGGGACACGAGAACTCTGGGGCCAACGTCCTGACTTTC.